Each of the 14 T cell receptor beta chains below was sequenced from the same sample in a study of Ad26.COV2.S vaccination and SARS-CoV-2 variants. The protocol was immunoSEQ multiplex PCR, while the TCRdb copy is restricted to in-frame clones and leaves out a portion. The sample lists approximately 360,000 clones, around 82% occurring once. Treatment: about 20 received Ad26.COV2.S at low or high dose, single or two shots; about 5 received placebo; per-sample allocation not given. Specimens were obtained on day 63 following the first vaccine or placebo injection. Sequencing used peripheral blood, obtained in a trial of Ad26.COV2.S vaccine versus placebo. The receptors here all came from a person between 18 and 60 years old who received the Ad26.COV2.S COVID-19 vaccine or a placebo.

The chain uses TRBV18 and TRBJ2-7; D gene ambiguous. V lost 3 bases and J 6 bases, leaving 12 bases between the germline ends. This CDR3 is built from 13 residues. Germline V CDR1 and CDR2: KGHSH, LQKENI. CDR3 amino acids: CASSPTGPSEQYF. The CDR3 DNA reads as TGTGCCAGCTCACCGACCGGGCCGTCCGAGCAGTACTTC.

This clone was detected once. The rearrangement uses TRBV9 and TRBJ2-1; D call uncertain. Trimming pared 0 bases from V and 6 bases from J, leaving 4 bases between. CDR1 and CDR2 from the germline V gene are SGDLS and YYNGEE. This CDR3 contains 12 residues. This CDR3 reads CASSVGFNEQFF. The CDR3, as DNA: TGTGCCAGCAGCGTAGGCTTCAATGAGCAGTTCTTC. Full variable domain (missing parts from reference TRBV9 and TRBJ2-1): DSGVTQTPKHLITATGQRVTLRCSPRSGDLSVYWYQQSLDQGLQFLIQYYNGEERAKGNILERFSAQQFPDLHSELNLSSLELGDSALYFCASSVGFNEQFFGPGTRLTVL.

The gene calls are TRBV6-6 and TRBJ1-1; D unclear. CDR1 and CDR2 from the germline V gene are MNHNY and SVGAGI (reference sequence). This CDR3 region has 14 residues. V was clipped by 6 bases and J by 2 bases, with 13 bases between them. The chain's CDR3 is CASSRLNSNTEAFF. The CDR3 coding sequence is TGTGCCAGCAGCCGACTGAACAGCAACACTGAAGCTTTCTTT.

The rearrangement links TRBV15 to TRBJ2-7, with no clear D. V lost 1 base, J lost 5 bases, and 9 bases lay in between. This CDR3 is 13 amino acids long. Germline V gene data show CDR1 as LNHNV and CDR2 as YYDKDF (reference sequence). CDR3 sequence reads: CATSRGGSHEQYF. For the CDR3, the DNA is TGTGCCACCAGCAGAGGAGGAAGCCACGAGCAGTACTTC.

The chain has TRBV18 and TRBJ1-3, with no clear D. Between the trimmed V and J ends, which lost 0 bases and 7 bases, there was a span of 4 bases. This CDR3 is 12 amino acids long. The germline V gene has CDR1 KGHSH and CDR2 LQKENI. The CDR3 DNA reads TGTGCCAGCTCACCACCGCGGAACACCATATATTTT. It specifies CASSPPRNTIYF.

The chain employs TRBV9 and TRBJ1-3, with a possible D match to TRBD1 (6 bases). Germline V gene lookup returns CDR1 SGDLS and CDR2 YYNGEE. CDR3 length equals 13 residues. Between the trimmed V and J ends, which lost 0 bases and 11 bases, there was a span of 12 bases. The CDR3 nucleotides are TGTGCCAGCAGCGTAGTTACCAGGGGAGCCATATATTTT. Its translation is CASSVVTRGAIYF.

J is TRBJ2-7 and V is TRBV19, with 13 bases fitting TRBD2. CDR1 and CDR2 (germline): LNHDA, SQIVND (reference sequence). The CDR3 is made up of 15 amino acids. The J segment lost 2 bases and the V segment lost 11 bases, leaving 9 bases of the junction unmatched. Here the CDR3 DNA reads TGTGCCCCCAGACTAGCGGGAGGCCTCACCTACGAGCAGTACTTC. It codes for CAPRLAGGLTYEQYF. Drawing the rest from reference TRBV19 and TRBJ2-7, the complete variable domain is DGGITQSPKYLFRKEGQNVTLSCEQNLNHDAMYWYRQDPGQGLRLIYYSQIVNDFQKGDIAEGYSVSREKKESFPLTVTSAQKNPTAFYLCAPRLAGGLTYEQYFGPGTRLTVT.

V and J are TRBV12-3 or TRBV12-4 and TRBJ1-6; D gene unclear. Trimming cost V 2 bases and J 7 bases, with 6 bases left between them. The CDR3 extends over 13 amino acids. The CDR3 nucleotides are TGTGCCAGCAGTTTAAACGGAAATTCACCCCTCCACTTT. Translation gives CASSLNGNSPLHF.

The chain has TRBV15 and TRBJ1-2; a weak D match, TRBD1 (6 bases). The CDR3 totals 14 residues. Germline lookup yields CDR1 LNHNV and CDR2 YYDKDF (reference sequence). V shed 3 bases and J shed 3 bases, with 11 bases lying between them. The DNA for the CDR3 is TGTGCCACCAGCAGTTCCAGGGGTCACTATGGCTACACCTTC. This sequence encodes CATSSSRGHYGYTF.

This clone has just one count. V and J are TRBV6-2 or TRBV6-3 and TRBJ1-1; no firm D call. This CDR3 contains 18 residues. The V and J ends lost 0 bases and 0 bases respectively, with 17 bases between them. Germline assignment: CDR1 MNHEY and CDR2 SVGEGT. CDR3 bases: TGTGCCAGCAGTTACTCGCTCCGGGGTCCCCGATTGAACACTGAAGCTTTCTTT. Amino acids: CASSYSLRGPRLNTEAFF.

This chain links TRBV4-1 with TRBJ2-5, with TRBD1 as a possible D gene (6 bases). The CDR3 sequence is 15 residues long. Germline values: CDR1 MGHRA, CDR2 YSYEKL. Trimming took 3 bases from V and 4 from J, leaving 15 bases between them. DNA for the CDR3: TGCGCCAGCAGCCATGGGGGCGCTCTGGGAGAGACCCAGTACTTC. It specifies CASSHGGALGETQYF.

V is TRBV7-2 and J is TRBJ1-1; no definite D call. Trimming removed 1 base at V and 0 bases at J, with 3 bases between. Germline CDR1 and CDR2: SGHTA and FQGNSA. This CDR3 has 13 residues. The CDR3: CASSLELNTEAFF. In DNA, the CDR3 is TGTGCCAGCAGCTTAGAACTGAACACTGAAGCTTTCTTT.

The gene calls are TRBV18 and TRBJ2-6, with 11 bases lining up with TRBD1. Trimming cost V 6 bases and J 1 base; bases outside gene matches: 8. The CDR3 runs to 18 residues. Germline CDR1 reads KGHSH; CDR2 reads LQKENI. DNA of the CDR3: TGTGCCAGCTCCCCAACGGGGACAGGGGGGTCTGGGGCCAACGTCCTGACTTTC. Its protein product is CASSPTGTGGSGANVLTF.

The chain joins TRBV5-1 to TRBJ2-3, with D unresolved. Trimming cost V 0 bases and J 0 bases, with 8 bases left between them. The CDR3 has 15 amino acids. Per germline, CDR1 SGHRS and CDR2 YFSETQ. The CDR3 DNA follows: TGCGCCAGCAGCTTGGGCGGTCCTAGCACAGATACGCAGTATTTT. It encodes CASSLGGPSTDTQYF.